This TCR beta chain was captured by sequencing in a study of memory CD4+ T cells and cytomegalovirus serostatus. At the level of the study: Donors were healthy Belgian adults, some 10 CMV seropositive and under 30 seronegative.

The CDR3 is 15 residues long. Germline lookup yields CDR1 LNHDA and CDR2 SQIVND (reference sequence). Trimming cost V 0 bases and J 6 bases, with 12 bases left between them. Clones were sequenced by immunoSEQ multiplex PCR, and TCRdb holds only the in-frame ones, with some missing. Seen here are around 54,000 clones, around 80% observed once, and the top ten hold approximately 0.7%. The sort gate was single viable CD3+CD4+CD8-CD45RO+ cells for memory CD4+ T cells. Sequenced material: memory CD4+ T cells from blood. The TCR was taken from an adult in good health and CMV-seronegative. The chain is built from TRBV19 and TRBJ2-4; possible D gene TRBD2, 5 bases. CDR3 in amino acids: CASSIDRGLVNIQYF. CDR3 nucleotide sequence: TGTGCCAGTAGTATAGATCGAGGGTTAGTAAACATTCAGTACTTC.